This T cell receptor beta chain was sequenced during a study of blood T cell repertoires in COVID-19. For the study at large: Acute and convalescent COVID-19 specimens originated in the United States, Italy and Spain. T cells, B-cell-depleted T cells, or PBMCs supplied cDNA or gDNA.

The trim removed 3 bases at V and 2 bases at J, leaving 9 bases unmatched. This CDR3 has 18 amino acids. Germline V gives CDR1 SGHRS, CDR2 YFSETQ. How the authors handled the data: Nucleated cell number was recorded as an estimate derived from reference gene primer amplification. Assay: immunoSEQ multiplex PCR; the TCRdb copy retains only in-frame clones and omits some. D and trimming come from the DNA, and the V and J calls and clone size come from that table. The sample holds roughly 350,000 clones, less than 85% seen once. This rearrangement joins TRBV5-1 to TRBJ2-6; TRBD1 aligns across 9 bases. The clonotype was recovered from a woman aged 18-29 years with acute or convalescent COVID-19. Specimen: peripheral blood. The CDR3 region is CASSWGDRAGAGANVLTF. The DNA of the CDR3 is TGCGCCAGCAGCTGGGGGGACAGGGCAGGCGCTGGGGCCAACGTCCTGACTTTC.